These 20 T cell receptor beta chains were sequenced from one sample in a study of blood T cells in healthy people across ages. The use of a sample-barcoded 5' primer and a J-beta primer mix characterized a second PCR of roughly 6 to 12 cycles. TCRdb re-derived calls from the 5' RACE reads in MiXCR, one entry per CDR3 protein. The table lists over a million distinct CDR3 sequences, less than 45% of them singletons. What was sequenced was blood. The source is a woman in her late teens or twenties in good health.

This clonotype was seen more than once but under ten times. Here the CDR3 reads CATSRERTGRNQPQHF. CDR3 coding DNA: TGTGCCACCAGCAGAGAAAGAACAGGCAGGAATCAGCCCCAGCATTTT. This chain joins TRBV15 and TRBJ1-5; D possibly corresponds to TRBD1 (5 bases). The V and J ends lost 0 bases and 4 bases respectively, with 13 bases between them. This CDR3 is 16 amino acids long. Per germline, CDR1 LNHNV and CDR2 YYDKDF (reference sequence).

The chain couples TRBV29-1 to TRBJ2-2, with D tentatively TRBD2 (6 bases). In germline, CDR1 is SQVTM, CDR2 ANQGSEA. The CDR3 runs 14 residues. V was cut by 6 bases and J by 0 bases, with 11 bases left in between. This CDR3 reads CSVRRGTNTGELFF. The CDR3 coding sequence is TGCAGCGTGAGGCGGGGAACGAACACCGGGGAGCTGTTTTTT.

This sequence joins TRBV6-5 and TRBJ2-1, with D perhaps assigned TRBD1 or TRBD2 (5 bases each). The V end was cut by 0 bases, the J end by 8 bases, with 14 bases between. Germline assignment: CDR1 MNHEY and CDR2 SVGAGI. The CDR3 runs 15 residues. CDR3 in DNA: TGTGCCAGCAGTTACTCGGGGACGCCCGTCGATGAGCAGTTCTTC. Amino acids: CASSYSGTPVDEQFF.

A note on this clonotype: Possible read error: a much larger clone is one base away. The rearrangement joins TRBV29-1 to TRBJ1-2, with a tentative D call TRBD1 (6 bases). V dropped 6 bases and J dropped 4 bases, with 15 bases sitting between them. CDR3 length: 13 residues. Germline CDR1 reads SQVTM; CDR2 reads ANQGSEA. CDR3: CSVDYTGSYGYTF. CDR3 nucleotide sequence: TGCAGCGTCGATTATACAGGGAGCTATGGCTACACCTTC.

The chain carries TRBV5-1 and TRBJ1-1; perhaps TRBD1 as D (6 bases). Germline lookup yields CDR1 SGHRS and CDR2 YFSETQ. Trimming stripped 3 bases from V and 4 bases from J, with 16 bases between. The CDR3 consists of 15 residues. The CDR3 protein is CASSWTGGAGTEAFF. CDR3 nucleotides: TGCGCCAGCAGCTGGACTGGGGGCGCGGGCACTGAAGCTTTCTTT. The full variable domain, completed using reference TRBV5-1 and TRBJ1-1, is KAGVTQTPRYLIKTRGQQVTLSCSPISGHRSVSWYQQTPGQGLQFLFEYFSETQRNKGNFPGRFSGRQFSNSRSEMNVSTLELGDSALYLCASSWTGGAGTEAFFGQGTRLTVV.

The chain has TRBV6-2 or TRBV6-3 and TRBJ1-4, with D uncertain. V gave up 5 bases and J gave up 8 bases, with 9 bases separating them. The length of the CDR3 is 12 residues. The V gene's germline CDR1 is MNHEY and CDR2 SVGEGT. The CDR3 sequence: CASSHGREKLFF. In DNA form, the CDR3 reads TGTGCCAGCAGTCACGGGCGGGAAAAACTGTTTTTT.

This clonotype was seen ten or more times. A junction boundary mismatches the germline segment, possibly from a read error. This chain connects TRBV4-1 to TRBJ1-2, with unresolved D. The length of the CDR3 is 13 residues. Looked up from germline, CDR1 is MGHRA and CDR2 is YSYEKL. The DNA of the CDR3 is TGTGCCAGCAGCCAAGAGGGCGGCTATGGCTACACCTTC. Its protein is CASSQEGGYGYTF.

This clonotype was counted only a few times. The chain joins TRBV24-1 to TRBJ2-1, with 13 bases lining up with TRBD2. Germline V gives CDR1 KGHDR, CDR2 SFDVKD. The CDR3 has 15 residues. J gave up 9 bases and V 2 bases, and 3 bases lay outside the gene matches. CDR3 region: CATSDWTSGSGEQFF. The CDR3 DNA reads TGTGCCACCAGTGATTGGACTAGCGGGAGCGGTGAGCAGTTCTTC.

The rearrangement uses TRBV18 and TRBJ2-4; D might be TRBD1 (5 bases). The CDR3 is made up of 16 amino acids. The ends were cut back, 6 bases at V and 7 bases at J, with 22 bases in the middle. CDR1 and CDR2 (germline): KGHSH, LQKENI. The CDR3 loop is CASSKYGAQVPNIQYF. The DNA of the CDR3 is TGTGCCAGCTCCAAGTATGGGGCCCAGGTCCCCAACATTCAGTACTTC.

This clonotype was seen more than once but under ten times. The chain has TRBV4-3 and TRBJ2-4, with TRBD2 as a possible D gene (6 bases). The J call could be wrong; TRBJ2-7 is a better fit for the DNA end. Germline lookup yields CDR1 LGHNA and CDR2 YSLEER. CDR3 length: 15 residues. The CDR3 here is CASSQVGGLSAEQYF. The CDR3 DNA reads as TGCGCCAGCAGCCAAGTGGGGGGATTATCGGCCGAGCAGTACTTC.

The chain is built from TRBV5-5 and TRBJ1-3, with D possibly matching TRBD1 (6 bases). V dropped 3 bases and J dropped 3 bases, with 13 bases sitting between them. This CDR3 is 15 amino acids long. The germline gives CDR1 SGHKS, CDR2 YYEKEE (reference sequence). CDR3 DNA: TGTGCCAGCAGCTATCGACAGGTCTATGGAAACACCATATATTTT. This gives the protein CASSYRQVYGNTIYF. Filled out from reference TRBV5-5 and TRBJ1-3, the complete variable domain reads DAGVTQSPTHLIKTRGQQVTLRCSPISGHKSVSWYQQVLGQGPQFIFQYYEKEERGRGNFPDRFSARQFPNYSSELNVNALLLGDSALYLCASSYRQVYGNTIYFGEGSWLTVV.

This chain joins TRBV13 and TRBJ1-1, with TRBD1 as a possible D gene (6 bases). The ends were cut back, 0 bases at V and 5 bases at J, with 10 bases in the middle. The CDR3 covers 14 residues. From germline, CDR1 is PRHDT and CDR2 FYEKMQ (reference sequence). This chain's CDR3 is CASSLGPGQTEAFF. CDR3 sequence (DNA): TGTGCCAGCAGCTTAGGCCCGGGACAAACTGAAGCTTTCTTT. Together with reference TRBV13 and TRBJ1-1, the CDR3 gives the full variable domain: AAGVIQSPRHLIKEKRETATLKCYPIPRHDTVYWYQQGPGQDPQFLISFYEKMQSDKGSIPDRFSAQQFSDYHSELNMSSLELGDSALYFCASSLGPGQTEAFFGQGTRLTVV.

The chain combines TRBV6-6 with TRBJ2-7; D uncertain. The length of the CDR3 is 14 residues. Per germline, CDR1 MNHNY and CDR2 SVGAGI (reference sequence). Between the trimmed V and J ends, which lost 5 bases and 3 bases, there was a span of 14 bases. The CDR3 DNA reads as TGTGCCAGCAGTGACGGGCAGCTCAGCTACGAGCAGTACTTC. Its translation: CASSDGQLSYEQYF.

This clonotype showed up just a few times. Here the CDR3 DNA reads TGTGCCAGCAGTTCAATCAGAGCCGAGCAGTACTTC. Its protein product is CASSSIRAEQYF. This chain connects TRBV7-9 to TRBJ2-7, with D hard to call. The CDR3 covers 12 residues. Germline V CDR1 and CDR2: SEHNR, FQNEAQ (reference sequence). Trimming removed 6 bases at V and 6 bases at J, with 12 bases between.

This sequence joins TRBV7-2 and TRBJ2-3; TRBD2 agrees at 11 bases. Trimming at V came to 5 bases and at J to 7 bases, leaving 8 bases not matched to a gene. The CDR3 runs to 15 residues. CDR1 is SGHTA, CDR2 FQGNSA, per germline. CDR3 protein: CASSPTSGAGYTQYF. In DNA, the CDR3 is TGTGCCAGCAGCCCGACTAGCGGGGCGGGATATACGCAGTATTTT.

This clonotype was counted a few times. The V and J genes are TRBV6-5 and TRBJ1-2; D perhaps matches TRBD1 (5 bases). The germline V gene encodes CDR1 MNHEY and CDR2 SVGAGI. The ends were cut back, 7 bases at V and 6 bases at J, with 15 bases in the middle. This CDR3 comprises 13 residues. Here the CDR3 DNA reads TGTGCCAGCAAGACCACAGGAAACGATGGCTACACCTTC. It translates to CASKTTGNDGYTF.

This clonotype was counted a few times. The chain is built from TRBV7-9 and TRBJ1-2, with D perhaps TRBD1 (6 bases). CDR1 and CDR2 from the germline V gene are SEHNR and FQNEAQ (reference sequence). The CDR3 covers 15 residues. V lost 8 bases, J lost 2 bases, and 18 bases lay in between. The CDR3 DNA sequence: TGTGCCAGCGGGGACTGGGACAAGAGGAACTATGGCTACACCTTC. It is translated as CASGDWDKRNYGYTF.

V is TRBV9 and J is TRBJ2-1; either TRBD1 or TRBD2 may fit D (5 bases each). Trimming took off 0 bases at V and 13 bases at J, with 14 bases between the two ends. This CDR3 spans 13 amino acids. Germline-derived CDR1 and CDR2 are SGDLS and YYNGEE. The CDR3 here is CASSVEGWETQFF. For the CDR3, the DNA is TGTGCCAGCAGCGTAGAGGGGTGGGAGACCCAGTTCTTC.

The rearrangement joins TRBV20-1 to TRBJ1-1; 8 nucleotides match TRBD1. V lost 3 bases to trimming and J lost 0 bases; unmatched junction nucleotides: 15. Germline V lookup: CDR1 DFQATT, CDR2 SNEGSKA (reference sequence). The CDR3 contains 18 residues. CDR3 coding DNA: TGCAGTGCTAGCGGGGACAGGACATTCTCTATCATGAACACTGAAGCTTTCTTT. Encoded protein: CSASGDRTFSIMNTEAFF.

This clonotype was recorded a few times. J is TRBJ2-1 and V is TRBV5-1; tentatively, D is TRBD2 (6 bases). The CDR3 consists of 17 residues. Trimming left V 6 bases short and J 0 bases short, with 19 bases between. Germline loops: CDR1 SGHRS, CDR2 YFSETQ. The CDR3 spells CASTLSLAQSSYNEQFF. The CDR3, as DNA: TGCGCCAGCACCCTTTCTCTAGCGCAGAGCTCCTACAATGAGCAGTTCTTC.